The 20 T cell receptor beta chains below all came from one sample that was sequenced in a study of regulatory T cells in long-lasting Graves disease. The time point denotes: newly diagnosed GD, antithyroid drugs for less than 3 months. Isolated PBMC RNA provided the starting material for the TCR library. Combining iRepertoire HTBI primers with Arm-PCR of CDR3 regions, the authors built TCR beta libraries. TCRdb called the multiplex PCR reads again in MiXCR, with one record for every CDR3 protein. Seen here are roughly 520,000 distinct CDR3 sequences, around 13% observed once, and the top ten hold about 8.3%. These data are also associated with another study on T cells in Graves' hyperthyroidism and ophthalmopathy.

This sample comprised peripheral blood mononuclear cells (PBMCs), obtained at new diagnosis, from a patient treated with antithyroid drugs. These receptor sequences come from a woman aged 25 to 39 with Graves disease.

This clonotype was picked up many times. CDR3: CASSISGSSYNEQFF. The CDR3 nucleotides read TGTGCCAGCAGCATTAGCGGGAGCTCCTACAATGAGCAGTTCTTC. The V and J genes are TRBV12-3 or TRBV12-4 and TRBJ2-1; TRBD2 matches 9 bases. Losses at the gene ends were 6 bases for V and 0 bases for J; bases not matched to a gene: 3. This CDR3 is 15 amino acids long.

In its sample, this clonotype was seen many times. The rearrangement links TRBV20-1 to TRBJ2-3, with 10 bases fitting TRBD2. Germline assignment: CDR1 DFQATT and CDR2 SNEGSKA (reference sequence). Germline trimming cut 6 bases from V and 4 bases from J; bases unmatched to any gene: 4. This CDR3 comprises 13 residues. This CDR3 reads CSAPSGSADTQYF. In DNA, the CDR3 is TGCAGTGCCCCTAGCGGGAGTGCAGATACGCAGTATTTT.

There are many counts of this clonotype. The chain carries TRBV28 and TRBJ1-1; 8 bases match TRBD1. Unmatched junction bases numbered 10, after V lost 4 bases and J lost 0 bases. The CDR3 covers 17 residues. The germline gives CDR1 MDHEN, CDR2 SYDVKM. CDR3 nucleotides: TGTGCCAGCAGTTCCCCGGGACAGGTGGGGCTGAACACTGAAGCTTTCTTT. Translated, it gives CASSSPGQVGLNTEAFF.

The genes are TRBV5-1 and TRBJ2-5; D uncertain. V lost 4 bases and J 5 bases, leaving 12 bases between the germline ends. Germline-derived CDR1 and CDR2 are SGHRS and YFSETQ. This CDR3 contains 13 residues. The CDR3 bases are TGCGCCAGCAGCCTCGAGATTGGGGAGACCCAGTACTTC. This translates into CASSLEIGETQYF.

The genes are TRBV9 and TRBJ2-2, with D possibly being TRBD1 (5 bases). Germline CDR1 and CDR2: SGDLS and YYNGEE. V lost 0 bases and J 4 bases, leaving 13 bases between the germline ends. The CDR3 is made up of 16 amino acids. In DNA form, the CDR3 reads TGTGCCAGCAGCGTAGCCCAGGGCTCAAGCACCGGGGAGCTGTTTTTT. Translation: CASSVAQGSSTGELFF.

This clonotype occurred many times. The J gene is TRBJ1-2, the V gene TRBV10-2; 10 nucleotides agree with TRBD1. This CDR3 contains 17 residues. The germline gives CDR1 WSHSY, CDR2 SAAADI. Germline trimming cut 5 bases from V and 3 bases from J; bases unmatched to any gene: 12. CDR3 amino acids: CASSSGTGDFLDYGYTF. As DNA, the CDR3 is TGCGCCAGCAGTTCCGGGACAGGGGATTTCCTTGACTATGGCTACACCTTC.

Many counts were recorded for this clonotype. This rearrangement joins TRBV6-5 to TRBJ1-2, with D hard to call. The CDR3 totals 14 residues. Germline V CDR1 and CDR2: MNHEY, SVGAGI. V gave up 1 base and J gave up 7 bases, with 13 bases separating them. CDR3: CASSYFKGVSGYTF. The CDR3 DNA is TGTGCCAGCAGTTACTTTAAGGGCGTGAGTGGCTACACCTTC.

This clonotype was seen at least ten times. CDR3 region: CATKTGHLNTGELFF. As DNA, the CDR3 is TGCGCCACCAAGACGGGACACCTTAACACCGGGGAGCTGTTTTTT. The chain links TRBV5-1 to TRBJ2-2, with TRBD1 as a possible D gene (6 bases). Germline CDR1 reads SGHRS; CDR2 reads YFSETQ. The CDR3 has 15 amino acids. V lost 9 bases and J 2 bases, leaving 17 bases between the germline ends.

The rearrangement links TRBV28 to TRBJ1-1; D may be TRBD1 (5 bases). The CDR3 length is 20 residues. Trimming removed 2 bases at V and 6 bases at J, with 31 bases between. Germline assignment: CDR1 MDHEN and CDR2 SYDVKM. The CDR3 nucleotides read TGTGCCAGCAGTTTAGGCCTCAGGCGCCAATACGGGGCTGGTTACGCTGAAGCTTTCTTT. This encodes CASSLGLRRQYGAGYAEAFF.

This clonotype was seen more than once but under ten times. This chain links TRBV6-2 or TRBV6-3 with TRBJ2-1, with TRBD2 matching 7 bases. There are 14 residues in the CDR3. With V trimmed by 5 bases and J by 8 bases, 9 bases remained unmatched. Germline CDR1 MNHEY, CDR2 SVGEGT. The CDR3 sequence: CASSQTSNFYEQFF. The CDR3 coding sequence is TGTGCCAGCAGTCAGACTAGCAACTTCTATGAGCAGTTCTTC.

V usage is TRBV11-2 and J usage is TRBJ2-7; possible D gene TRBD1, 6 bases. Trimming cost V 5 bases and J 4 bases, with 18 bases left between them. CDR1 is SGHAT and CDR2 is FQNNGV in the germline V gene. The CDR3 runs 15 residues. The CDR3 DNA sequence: TGTGCCAGCAGCCGCGCCGGGACACAAGGATACGAGCAGTACTTC. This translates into CASSRAGTQGYEQYF.

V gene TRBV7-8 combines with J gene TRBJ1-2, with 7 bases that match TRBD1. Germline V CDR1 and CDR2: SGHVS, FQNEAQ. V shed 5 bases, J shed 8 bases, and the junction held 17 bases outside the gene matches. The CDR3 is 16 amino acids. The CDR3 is CASSPRRDRGDTGYTF. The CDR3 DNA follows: TGTGCCAGCAGCCCCCGGAGGGACAGAGGGGATACGGGCTACACCTTC.

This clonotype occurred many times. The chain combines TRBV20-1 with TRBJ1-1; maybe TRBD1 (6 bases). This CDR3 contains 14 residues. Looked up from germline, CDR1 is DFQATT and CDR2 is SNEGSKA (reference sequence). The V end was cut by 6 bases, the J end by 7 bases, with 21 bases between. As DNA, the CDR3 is TGCAGTGCCCGAAGGGGGGGCCACCTTCTTGAAGCTTTCTTT. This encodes CSARRGGHLLEAFF.

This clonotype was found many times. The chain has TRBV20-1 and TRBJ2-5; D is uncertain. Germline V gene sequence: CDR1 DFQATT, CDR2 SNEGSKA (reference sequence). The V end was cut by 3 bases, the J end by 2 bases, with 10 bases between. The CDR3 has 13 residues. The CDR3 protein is CSASYNRQETQYF. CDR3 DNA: TGCAGTGCTAGTTACAACAGACAAGAGACCCAGTACTTC.

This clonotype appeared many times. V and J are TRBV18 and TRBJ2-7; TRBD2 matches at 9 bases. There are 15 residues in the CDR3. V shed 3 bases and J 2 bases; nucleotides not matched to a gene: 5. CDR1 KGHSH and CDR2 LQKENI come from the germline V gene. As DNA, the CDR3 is TGTGCCAGCTCACCGGCTAGCGGGACCGCCTACGAGCAGTACTTC. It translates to CASSPASGTAYEQYF.

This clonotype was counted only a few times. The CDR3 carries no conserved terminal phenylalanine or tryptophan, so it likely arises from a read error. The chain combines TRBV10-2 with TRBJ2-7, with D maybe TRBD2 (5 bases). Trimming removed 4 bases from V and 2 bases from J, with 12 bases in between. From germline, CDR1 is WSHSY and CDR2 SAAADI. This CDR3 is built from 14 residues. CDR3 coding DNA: TGCGCCAGCAGTGGGGCGGGCGGACCCTACGAGCAGTACCTC. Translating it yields CASSGAGGPYEQYL.

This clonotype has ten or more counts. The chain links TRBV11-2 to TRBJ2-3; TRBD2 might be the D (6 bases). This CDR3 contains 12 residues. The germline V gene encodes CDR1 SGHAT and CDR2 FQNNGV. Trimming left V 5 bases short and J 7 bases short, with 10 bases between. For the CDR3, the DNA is TGTGCCAGCAGCCTCCTAGCGTATACGCAGTATTTT. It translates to CASSLLAYTQYF.

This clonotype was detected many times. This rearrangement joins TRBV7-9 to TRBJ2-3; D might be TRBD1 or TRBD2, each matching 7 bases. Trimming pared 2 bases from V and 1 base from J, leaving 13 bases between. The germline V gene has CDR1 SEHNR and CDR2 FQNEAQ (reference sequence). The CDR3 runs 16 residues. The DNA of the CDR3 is TGTGCCAGCAGCTTATTAGGGAGGGGGCGCACAGATACGCAGTATTTT. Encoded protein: CASSLLGRGRTDTQYF. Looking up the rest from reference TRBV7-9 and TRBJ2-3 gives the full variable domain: DTGVSQNPRHKITKRGQNVTFRCDPISEHNRLYWYRQTLGQGPEFLTYFQNEAQLEKSRLLSDRFSAERPKGSFSTLEIQRTEQGDSAMYLCASSLLGRGRTDTQYFGPGTRLTVL.

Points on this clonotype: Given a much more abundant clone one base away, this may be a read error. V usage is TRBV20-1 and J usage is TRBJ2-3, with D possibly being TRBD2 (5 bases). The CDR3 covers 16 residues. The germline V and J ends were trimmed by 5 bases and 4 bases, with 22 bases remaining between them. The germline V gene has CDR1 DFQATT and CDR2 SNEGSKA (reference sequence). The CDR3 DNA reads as TGCAGTGCTTATCTCTTAGTGGGAGTTAGCCCAGATACGCAGTATTTT. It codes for CSAYLLVGVSPDTQYF.

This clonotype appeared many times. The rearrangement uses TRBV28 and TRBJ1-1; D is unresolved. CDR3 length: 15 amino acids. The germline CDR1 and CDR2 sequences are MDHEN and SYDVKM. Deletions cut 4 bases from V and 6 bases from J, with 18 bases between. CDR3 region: CASSSSGSLGPEAFF. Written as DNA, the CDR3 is TGTGCCAGCAGTTCCTCGGGATCTTTGGGTCCTGAAGCTTTCTTT.